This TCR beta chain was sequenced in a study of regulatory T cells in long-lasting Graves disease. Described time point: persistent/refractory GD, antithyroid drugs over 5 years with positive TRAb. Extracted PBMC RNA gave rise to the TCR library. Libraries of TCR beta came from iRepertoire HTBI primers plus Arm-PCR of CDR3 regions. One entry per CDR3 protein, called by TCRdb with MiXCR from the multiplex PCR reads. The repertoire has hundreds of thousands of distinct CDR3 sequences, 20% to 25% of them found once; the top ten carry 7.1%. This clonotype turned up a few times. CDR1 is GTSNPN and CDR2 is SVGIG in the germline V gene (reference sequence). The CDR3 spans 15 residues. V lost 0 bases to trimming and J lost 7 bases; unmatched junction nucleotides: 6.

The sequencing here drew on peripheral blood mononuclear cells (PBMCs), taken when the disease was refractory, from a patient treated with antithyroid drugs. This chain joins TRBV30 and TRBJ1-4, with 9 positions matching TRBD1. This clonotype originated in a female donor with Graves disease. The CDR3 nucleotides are TGTGCCTGGAGTGTAGGACAGGGGATGAGTGAAAAACTGTTTTTT. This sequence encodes CAWSVGQGMSEKLFF.